One and the same sample provided the 28 T cell receptor beta chains below, sequenced in a study of regulatory and conventional T cells in RAG deficiency. Regulatory T cells were sorted from blood as CD4+ CD25-high CD127-low cells. Clones were read by immunoSEQ multiplex PCR, and TCRdb kept only the in-frame ones, dropping some. Among roughly 11,000 clones listed, roughly 94% were seen once. These data are also associated with another study on regulatory T cells. That paper adds: Primers: 52 TRBV forward and 13 TRBJ reverse.

Material: CD127- CD25+ CD4+ Tregs sorted from blood. The receptor source for this set is a human donor in good health.

The V and J genes are TRBV5-1 and TRBJ1-2; 10 positions agree with TRBD1. The length of the CDR3 is 14 residues. The trim removed 4 bases at V and 6 bases at J, leaving 6 bases unmatched. Germline V lookup: CDR1 SGHRS, CDR2 YFSETQ. CDR3: CASSPGQGVNGYTF. The CDR3 DNA reads as TGCGCCAGCAGCCCCGGACAGGGGGTAAATGGCTACACCTTC. Drawing the rest from reference TRBV5-1 and TRBJ1-2, the complete variable domain is KAGVTQTPRYLIKTRGQQVTLSCSPISGHRSVSWYQQTPGQGLQFLFEYFSETQRNKGNFPGRFSGRQFSNSRSEMNVSTLELGDSALYLCASSPGQGVNGYTFGSGTRLTVV.

The chain uses TRBV27 and TRBJ1-6; TRBD1 matches 7 bases. Germline trimming cut 4 bases from V and 7 bases from J; bases unmatched to any gene: 7. The V gene's germline CDR1 is MNHEY and CDR2 SMNVEV (reference sequence). CDR3 length equals 15 residues. The CDR3 protein is CASSYQGGLNSPLHF. The CDR3 DNA reads TGTGCCAGCAGTTATCAGGGGGGATTAAATTCACCCCTCCACTTT.

The V gene is TRBV11-3, the J gene TRBJ2-1, with D possibly being TRBD2 (6 bases). This CDR3 spans 15 amino acids. V was cut by 1 base and J by 0 bases, with 7 bases left in between. The germline gives CDR1 SGHNT, CDR2 YENEEA. CDR3 sequence: CASSLGRGSYNEQFF. In nucleotides, the CDR3 is TGTGCCAGCAGCTTAGGGAGGGGCTCCTACAATGAGCAGTTCTTC.

The genes are TRBV7-9 and TRBJ2-3; D may be TRBD2 (6 bases). There are 14 residues in the CDR3. The germline CDR1 and CDR2 sequences are SEHNR and FQNEAQ (reference sequence). The V end lost 1 base, the J end lost 5 bases, and 10 bases lay between the germline ends. The CDR3: CASSLDRRVDTQYF. CDR3 nucleotides: TGTGCCAGCAGCTTAGACAGGAGGGTAGATACGCAGTATTTT.

The genes are TRBV5-1 and TRBJ2-3; a possible D gene is TRBD2 (5 bases). The CDR3 length is 15 residues. The germline V and J ends were trimmed by 7 bases and 6 bases, with 21 bases remaining between them. Germline values: CDR1 SGHRS, CDR2 YFSETQ. CDR3 sequence (DNA): TGCGCCAGCGCCCCAGCGGTCCCAGCTTCGGATACGCAGTATTTT. Protein sequence: CASAPAVPASDTQYF.

The gene calls are TRBV27 and TRBJ1-5, with TRBD1 as a possible D gene (6 bases). V lost 1 base to trimming and J lost 7 bases, with 11 bases between them. The CDR3 spans 14 residues. CDR1 is MNHEY, CDR2 SMNVEV, per germline (reference sequence). The CDR3 region has the DNA TGTGCCAGCAGTTTATACGGCAGGGGCCAGCCCCAGCATTTT. This sequence encodes CASSLYGRGQPQHF.

Note on this clone: At one end the junction does not follow the germline gene, possibly because of a read error. Other DNA sequences in this sample translate to the same CDR3. The chain joins TRBV15 to TRBJ1-6; no reliable D call. Per germline, CDR1 LNHNV and CDR2 YYDKDF (reference sequence). CDR3 size: 15 residues. The CDR3 is CATSRERRNYSPLHF. The DNA for the CDR3 is TGTGCCACCAGCAGAGAAAGGAGGAACTATTCCCCCCTCCACTTT.

The chain has TRBV29-1 and TRBJ2-6, with a tentative D call TRBD1 (7 bases). Trimming took off 3 bases at V and 0 bases at J, with 12 bases between the two ends. The germline V gene encodes CDR1 SQVTM and CDR2 ANQGSEA. The CDR3 sequence is 16 residues long. For the CDR3, the DNA is TGCAGCGTTGAGGAGGGGGCCTTCTCTGGGGCCAACGTCCTGACTTTC. It translates to CSVEEGAFSGANVLTF.

The V and J genes are TRBV10-3 and TRBJ2-3; 10 nucleotides line up with TRBD2. Unmatched junction bases numbered 4, after V lost 8 bases and J lost 2 bases. The CDR3 totals 14 residues. The germline V gene has CDR1 ENHRY and CDR2 SYGVKD. CDR3 residues: CAISLAGVTDTQYF. DNA of the CDR3: TGTGCCATCTCGCTAGCGGGGGTCACAGATACGCAGTATTTT.

Turning to this clone: The sample has other DNA sequences that encode this CDR3 too. This chain uses TRBV5-6 with TRBJ1-6, with D maybe TRBD1 (5 bases). The germline V and J ends were trimmed by 2 bases and 3 bases, with 9 bases remaining between them. This CDR3 is built from 15 residues. The germline CDR1 and CDR2 sequences are SGHDT and YYEEEE. The DNA for the CDR3 is TGTGCCAGCAGCTTCAGGGCTAACTATAATTCACCCCTCCACTTT. Translating gives CASSFRANYNSPLHF.

The J gene is TRBJ2-4, the V gene TRBV6-5, with a tentative D call TRBD2 (6 bases). Trimming removed 4 bases from V and 7 bases from J, with 14 bases in between. The CDR3 runs 14 residues. Looked up from germline, CDR1 is MNHEY and CDR2 is SVGAGI. CDR3 sequence: CASSSRGKGNIQYF. The CDR3 nucleotides read TGTGCCAGCAGTTCCCGGGGGAAGGGGAACATTCAGTACTTC.

The chain has TRBV4-1 and TRBJ2-5; 7 bases agree with TRBD2. This CDR3 is built from 14 residues. In germline, CDR1 is MGHRA, CDR2 YSYEKL. Trimming at V came to 3 bases and at J to 5 bases, leaving 6 bases not matched to a gene. The CDR3 is CASSHRLGGETQYF. In DNA, the CDR3 is TGCGCCAGCAGCCATAGATTGGGGGGGGAGACCCAGTACTTC.

The chain links TRBV2 to TRBJ1-5; D is uncertain. The V gene lost 6 bases and the J gene lost 2 bases, with 11 bases spanning the gap. The germline CDR1 and CDR2 sequences are SNHLY and FYNNEI. This CDR3 has 14 amino acids. The CDR3 spells CASSDRGGNQPQHF. The CDR3, as DNA: TGTGCCAGCAGCGACCGCGGGGGCAATCAGCCCCAGCATTTT.

The CDR3 is CASSPAGIGRTAYNEQFF. CDR3 coding DNA: TGCGCCAGCAGCCCCGCCGGGATCGGTCGGACAGCCTACAATGAGCAGTTCTTC. The rearrangement uses TRBV5-1 and TRBJ2-1; the D gene is possibly TRBD1 (6 bases). The germline CDR1 and CDR2 sequences are SGHRS and YFSETQ. CDR3 length: 18 residues. Trimming pared 4 bases from V and 2 bases from J, leaving 22 bases between.

Regarding this clone: One end of the junction does not line up with germline, which may come from a read error. The chain is built from TRBV27 and TRBJ2-5; TRBD2 is a possible D gene (6 bases). CDR1 and CDR2 from the germline V gene are MNHEY and SMNVEV (reference sequence). CDR3 length: 14 amino acids. The DNA of the CDR3 is TGTGCCAGCAATTTATCGTACGGGAGCGAGACCCAGTACTTC. It is translated as CASNLSYGSETQYF.

The genes are TRBV9 and TRBJ2-7; a weak D match, TRBD1 (6 bases). Germline assignment: CDR1 SGDLS and CDR2 YYNGEE. V gave up 3 bases and J gave up 6 bases, with 13 bases separating them. This CDR3 comprises 13 residues. CDR3 protein: CASSAHDRSEQYF. The CDR3 DNA is TGTGCCAGCAGCGCCCACGACAGGAGCGAGCAGTACTTC.

The gene calls are TRBV19 and TRBJ1-5; 7 positions match TRBD1. The CDR3 totals 14 residues. V lost 4 bases to trimming and J lost 7 bases; unmatched junction nucleotides: 7. CDR1 and CDR2 from the germline V gene are LNHDA and SQIVND (reference sequence). Written as DNA, the CDR3 is TGTGCCAGTAGTACCTATTACAGGGGCCAGCCCCAGCATTTT. The encoded protein is CASSTYYRGQPQHF.

This clone was counted a single time. V usage is TRBV5-4 and J usage is TRBJ2-1; D perhaps matches TRBD2 (5 bases). The germline V gene has CDR1 SGHNT and CDR2 YYREEE (reference sequence). V was clipped by 4 bases and J by 10 bases, with 15 bases between them. This CDR3 is built from 13 residues. The CDR3 loop is CASSPGGLGEQFF. The CDR3, as DNA: TGTGCCAGCAGCCCTGGAGGTTTAGGGGAGCAGTTCTTC.

The V and J genes are TRBV5-6 and TRBJ1-1; D is uncertain. The V gene lost 6 bases and the J gene lost 1 base, with 10 bases spanning the gap. Germline loops: CDR1 SGHDT, CDR2 YYEEEE. CDR3 size: 13 residues. This CDR3 is CASTSVQNTEAFF. In DNA, the CDR3 is TGTGCCAGCACCTCAGTCCAGAACACTGAAGCTTTCTTT. The entire variable domain, with the rest obtained from reference TRBV5-6 and TRBJ1-1, is as follows: DAGVTQSPTHLIKTRGQQVTLRCSPKSGHDTVSWYQQALGQGPQFIFQYYEEEERQRGNFPDRFSGHQFPNYSSELNVNALLLGDSALYLCASTSVQNTEAFFGQGTRLTVV.

This clone was counted a single time. V usage is TRBV7-3 and J usage is TRBJ1-1; D uncertain. Germline values: CDR1 SGHTA, CDR2 FQGTGA. This CDR3 has 14 residues. V lost 1 base to trimming and J lost 1 base, with 7 bases between them. CDR3 sequence: CASSLRGRNTEAFF. CDR3 bases: TGTGCCAGCAGCTTAAGAGGGAGGAACACTGAAGCTTTCTTT.

Here the CDR3 reads CASSTNRDTGELFF. CDR3 sequence (DNA): TGTGCCAGCAGTACCAACAGGGACACCGGGGAGCTGTTTTTT. The genes are TRBV27 and TRBJ2-2, with D maybe TRBD1 (6 bases). Germline V gives CDR1 MNHEY, CDR2 SMNVEV (reference sequence). CDR3 size: 14 residues. V lost 5 bases and J 3 bases, leaving 10 bases between the germline ends.

The chain links TRBV6-5 to TRBJ2-2; TRBD1 aligns across 10 bases. J gave up 7 bases and V 6 bases, and 8 bases lay outside the gene matches. Germline-derived CDR1 and CDR2 are MNHEY and SVGAGI. The CDR3 spans 15 residues. This CDR3 reads CASRSRDRGHGELFF. As DNA, the CDR3 is TGTGCCAGCAGAAGTCGGGACAGGGGCCACGGGGAGCTGTTTTTT.

The chain has TRBV6-6 and TRBJ2-1, with 7 bases lining up with TRBD2. CDR1 is MNHNY, CDR2 SVGAGI, per germline (reference sequence). V shed 11 bases, J shed 8 bases, and the junction held 9 bases outside the gene matches. The CDR3 runs 12 residues. The CDR3 DNA is TGTGCCGTTCGGGGGGTTCGGGATGAGCAGTTCTTC. Translation gives CAVRGVRDEQFF.

The rearrangement joins TRBV9 to TRBJ1-6; maybe TRBD1 (5 bases). Germline assignment: CDR1 SGDLS and CDR2 YYNGEE. V lost 1 base and J lost 4, with 6 bases in between. The length of the CDR3 is 14 residues. As DNA, the CDR3 is TGTGCCAGCAGCGTACGGGGGTATAATTCACCCCTCCACTTT. Protein sequence: CASSVRGYNSPLHF.

The chain uses TRBV20-1 and TRBJ2-3, with unresolved D. Germline V CDR1 and CDR2: DFQATT, SNEGSKA (reference sequence). V shed 3 bases and J shed 6 bases, with 7 bases lying between them. This CDR3 is 11 amino acids long. CDR3 DNA sequence: TGCAGTGCTAGGTCCTTGGATACGCAGTATTTT. This codes for CSARSLDTQYF.

This clone was detected a few times. V and J are TRBV28 and TRBJ2-7; perhaps TRBD1 as D (5 bases). This CDR3 has 15 amino acids. Trimming took off 6 bases at V and 2 bases at J, with 17 bases between the two ends. Germline CDR1 and CDR2: MDHEN and SYDVKM. The CDR3, as DNA: TGTGCCAGCAGCTTGGTGACAGTGCTGACCTACGAGCAGTACTTC. This gives the protein CASSLVTVLTYEQYF. Together with reference TRBV28 and TRBJ2-7, the CDR3 gives the full variable domain: DVKVTQSSRYLVKRTGEKVFLECVQDMDHENMFWYRQDPGLGLRLIYFSYDVKMKEKGDIPEGYSVSREKKERFSLILESASTNQTSMYLCASSLVTVLTYEQYFGPGTRLTVT.

This chain links TRBV7-2 with TRBJ2-7, with D perhaps TRBD1 (5 bases). Trimming took 1 base from V and 3 from J, leaving 10 bases between them. Germline V gives CDR1 SGHTA, CDR2 FQGNSA. The CDR3 runs to 14 residues. The CDR3 bases are TGTGCCAGCAGCTTAGAGTCAGGGTACTACGAGCAGTACTTC. Protein product: CASSLESGYYEQYF. The variable domain in full, completed from reference TRBV7-2 and TRBJ2-7, reads GAGVSQSPSNKVTEKGKDVELRCDPISGHTALYWYRQSLGQGLEFLIYFQGNSAPDKSGLPSDRFSAERTGGSVSTLTIQRTQQEDSAVYLCASSLESGYYEQYFGPGTRLTVT.

This chain joins TRBV6-1 and TRBJ2-5; 11 bases match TRBD2. Germline V gives CDR1 MNHNS, CDR2 SASEGT. CDR3 length equals 14 residues. With 4 bases clipped from V and 5 bases from J, the junction kept 3 bases outside the gene matches. CDR3 in amino acids: CASSGGLAVETQYF. The CDR3 coding sequence is TGTGCCAGCAGTGGGGGACTAGCGGTCGAGACCCAGTACTTC.